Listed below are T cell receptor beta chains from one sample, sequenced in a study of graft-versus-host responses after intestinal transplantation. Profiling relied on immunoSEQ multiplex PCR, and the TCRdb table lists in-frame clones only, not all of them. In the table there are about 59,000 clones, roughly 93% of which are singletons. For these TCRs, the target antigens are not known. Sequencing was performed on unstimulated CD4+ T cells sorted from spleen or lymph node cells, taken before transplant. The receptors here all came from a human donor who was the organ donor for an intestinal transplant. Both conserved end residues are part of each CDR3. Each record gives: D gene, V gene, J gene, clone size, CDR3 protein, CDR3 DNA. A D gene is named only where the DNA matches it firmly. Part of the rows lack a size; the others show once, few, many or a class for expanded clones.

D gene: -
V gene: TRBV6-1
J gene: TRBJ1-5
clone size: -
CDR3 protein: CASSEAGAQQPQHF
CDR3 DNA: TGTGCCAGCAGTGAAGCTGGGGCTCAGCAGCCCCAGCATTTT

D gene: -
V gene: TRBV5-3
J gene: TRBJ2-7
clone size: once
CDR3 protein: CARSLTANPFSSYEQYF
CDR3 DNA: TGTGCCAGAAGCTTAACGGCCAACCCCTTTAGCTCCTACGAGCAGTACTTC

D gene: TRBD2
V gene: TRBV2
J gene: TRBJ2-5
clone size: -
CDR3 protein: CATSELGLAPETQYF
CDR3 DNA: TGTGCCACCAGCGAACTGGGACTAGCTCCCGAGACCCAGTACTTC

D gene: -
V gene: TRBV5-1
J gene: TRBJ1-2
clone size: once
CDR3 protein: CASSLGLTDGGYTF
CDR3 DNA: TGCGCCAGCAGCTTGGGGCTGACAGACGGCGGCTACACCTTC

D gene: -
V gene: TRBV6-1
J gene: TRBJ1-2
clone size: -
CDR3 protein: CASRTLRATNYGYTF
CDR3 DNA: TGTGCCAGCCGGACCTTGAGGGCCACTAACTATGGCTACACCTTC

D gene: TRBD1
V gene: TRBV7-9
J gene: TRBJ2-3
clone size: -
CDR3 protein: CASSPLQGASSTDTQYF
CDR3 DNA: TGTGCCAGCAGCCCCCTACAGGGGGCCTCTAGCACAGATACGCAGTATTTT

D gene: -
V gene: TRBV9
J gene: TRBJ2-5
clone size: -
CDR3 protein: CASSVTGKFETQYF
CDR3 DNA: TGTGCCAGCAGCGTAACAGGGAAATTTGAGACCCAGTACTTC

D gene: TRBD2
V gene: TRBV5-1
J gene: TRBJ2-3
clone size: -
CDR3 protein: CASSFKAGGPSSTDTQYF
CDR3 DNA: TGCGCCAGCAGCTTCAAAGCGGGGGGGCCATCGAGCACAGATACGCAGTATTTT

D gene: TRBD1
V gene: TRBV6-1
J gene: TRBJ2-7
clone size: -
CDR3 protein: CASSLSTGTYEQYF
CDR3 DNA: TGTGCCAGCAGTTTGTCGACAGGGACCTACGAGCAGTACTTC

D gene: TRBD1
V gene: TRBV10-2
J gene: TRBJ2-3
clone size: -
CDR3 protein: CASTPDRVGTDTQYF
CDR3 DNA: TGCGCCAGCACTCCAGACAGGGTTGGCACAGATACGCAGTATTTT

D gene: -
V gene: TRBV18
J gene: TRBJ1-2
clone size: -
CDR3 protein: CASSPASRYGYTF
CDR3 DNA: TGTGCCAGCTCACCAGCCAGTCGCTATGGCTACACCTTC

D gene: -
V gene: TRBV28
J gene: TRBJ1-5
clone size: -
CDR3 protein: CASSTDVNQPQHF
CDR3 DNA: TGTGCCAGCAGTACCGACGTTAATCAGCCCCAGCATTTT

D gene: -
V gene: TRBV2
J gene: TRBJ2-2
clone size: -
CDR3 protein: CASIGALNTGELFF
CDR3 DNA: TGTGCCAGCATCGGGGCCTTGAACACCGGGGAGCTGTTTTTT

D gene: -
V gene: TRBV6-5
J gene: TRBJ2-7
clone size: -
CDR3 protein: CASSYSGQNYEQYF
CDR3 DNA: TGTGCCAGCAGTTACTCGGGACAAAACTACGAGCAGTACTTC

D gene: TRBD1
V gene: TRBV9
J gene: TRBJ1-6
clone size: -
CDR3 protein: CASSPSGTGGSPLHF
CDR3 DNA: TGTGCCAGCAGCCCTTCGGGGACAGGGGGATCACCCCTCCACTTT

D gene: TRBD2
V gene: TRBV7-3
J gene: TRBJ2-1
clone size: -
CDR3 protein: CASSDPASGYNEQFF
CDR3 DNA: TGTGCCAGCAGTGACCCGGCTAGCGGTTACAATGAGCAGTTCTTC

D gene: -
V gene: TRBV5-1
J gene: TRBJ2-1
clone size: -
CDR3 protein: CASSFAGPPYNEQFF
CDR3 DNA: TGCGCCAGCAGCTTCGCGGGGCCGCCCTACAATGAGCAGTTCTTC

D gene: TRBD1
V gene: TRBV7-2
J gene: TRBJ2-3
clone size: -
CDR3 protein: CASSTGQGRVDTQYF
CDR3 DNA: TGTGCCAGCAGCACCGGACAGGGAAGGGTAGATACGCAGTATTTT

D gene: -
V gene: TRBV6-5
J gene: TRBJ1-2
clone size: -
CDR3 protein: CASSYRGGTNGYTF
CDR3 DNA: TGTGCCAGCAGTTACCGCGGAGGGACTAATGGCTACACCTTC

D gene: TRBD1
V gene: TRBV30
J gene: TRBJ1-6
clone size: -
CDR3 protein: CAWSVIGGGHSPLHF
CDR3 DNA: TGTGCCTGGAGTGTAATAGGGGGCGGTCATTCACCCCTCCACTTT

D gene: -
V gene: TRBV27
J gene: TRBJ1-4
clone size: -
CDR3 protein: CASRSEKLFF
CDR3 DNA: TGTGCCAGCAGATCGGAAAAACTGTTTTTT

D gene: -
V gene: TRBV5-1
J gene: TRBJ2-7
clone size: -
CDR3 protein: CASSLKGYEQYF
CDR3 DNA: TGCGCCAGCAGCTTGAAAGGGTACGAGCAGTACTTC

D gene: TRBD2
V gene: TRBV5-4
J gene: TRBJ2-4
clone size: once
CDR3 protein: CASSKGGLAGGKNIQYF
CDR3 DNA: TGTGCCAGCAGCAAAGGAGGACTAGCGGGGGGTAAAAACATTCAGTACTTC

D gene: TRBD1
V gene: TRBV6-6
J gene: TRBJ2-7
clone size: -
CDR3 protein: CASSGDRGNYEQYF
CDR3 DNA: TGTGCCAGCAGTGGCGACAGGGGGAACTACGAGCAGTACTTC

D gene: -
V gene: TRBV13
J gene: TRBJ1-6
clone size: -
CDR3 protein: CASRHGTENSPLHF
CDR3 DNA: TGTGCCAGCAGACACGGGACCGAAAATTCACCCCTCCACTTT

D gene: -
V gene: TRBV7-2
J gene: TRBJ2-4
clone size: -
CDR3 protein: CASSLERQKNIQYF
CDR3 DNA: TGTGCCAGCAGCTTAGAAAGACAGAAAAACATTCAGTACTTC

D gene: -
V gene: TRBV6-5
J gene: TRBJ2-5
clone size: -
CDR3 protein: CASSYQNGERETQYF
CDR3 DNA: TGTGCCAGCAGTTACCAAAACGGGGAGCGAGAGACCCAGTACTTC

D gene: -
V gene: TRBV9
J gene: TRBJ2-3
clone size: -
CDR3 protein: CASSVGSNPSRDTQYF
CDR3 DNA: TGTGCCAGCAGCGTAGGCAGCAACCCCTCCAGAGATACGCAGTATTTT

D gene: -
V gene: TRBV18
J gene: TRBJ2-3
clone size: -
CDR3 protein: CASSPRSAAPSTDTQYF
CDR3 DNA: TGTGCCAGCTCACCACGGAGCGCGGCCCCTAGCACAGATACGCAGTATTTT

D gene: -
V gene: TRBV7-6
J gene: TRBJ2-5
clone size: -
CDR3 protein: CASSLRGGETQYF
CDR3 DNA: TGTGCCAGCAGCCTCAGAGGGGGAGAGACCCAGTACTTC

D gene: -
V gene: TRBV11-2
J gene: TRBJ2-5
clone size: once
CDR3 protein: CASSSGTRLQETQYF
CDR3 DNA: TGTGCCAGCAGCTCCGGGACCCGTCTTCAAGAGACCCAGTACTTC